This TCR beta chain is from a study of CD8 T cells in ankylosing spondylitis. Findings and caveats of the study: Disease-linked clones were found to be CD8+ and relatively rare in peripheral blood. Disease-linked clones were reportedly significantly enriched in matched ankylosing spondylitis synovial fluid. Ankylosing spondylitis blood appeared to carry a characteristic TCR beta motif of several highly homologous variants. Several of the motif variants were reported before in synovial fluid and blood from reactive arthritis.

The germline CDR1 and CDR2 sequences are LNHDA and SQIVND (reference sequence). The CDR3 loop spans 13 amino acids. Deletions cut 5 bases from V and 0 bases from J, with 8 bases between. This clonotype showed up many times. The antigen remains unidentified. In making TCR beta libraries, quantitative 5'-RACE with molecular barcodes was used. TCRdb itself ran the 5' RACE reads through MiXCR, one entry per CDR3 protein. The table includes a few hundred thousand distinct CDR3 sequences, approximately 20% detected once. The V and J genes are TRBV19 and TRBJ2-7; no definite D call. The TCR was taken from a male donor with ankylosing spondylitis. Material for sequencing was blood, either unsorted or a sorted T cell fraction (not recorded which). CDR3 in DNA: TGTGCCAGTAGTGCCGCGAGCTCCTACGAGCAGTACTTC. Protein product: CASSAASSYEQYF.